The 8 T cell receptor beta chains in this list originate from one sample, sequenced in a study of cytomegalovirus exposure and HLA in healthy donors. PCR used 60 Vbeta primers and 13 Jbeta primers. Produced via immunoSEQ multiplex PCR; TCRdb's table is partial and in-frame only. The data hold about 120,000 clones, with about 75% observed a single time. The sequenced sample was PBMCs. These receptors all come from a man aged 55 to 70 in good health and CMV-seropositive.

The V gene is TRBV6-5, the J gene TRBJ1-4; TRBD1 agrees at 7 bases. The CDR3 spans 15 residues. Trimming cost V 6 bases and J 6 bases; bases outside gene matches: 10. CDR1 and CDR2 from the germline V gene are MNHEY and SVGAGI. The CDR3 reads CASSKDRRPDEKLFF. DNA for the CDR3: TGTGCCAGCAGCAAGGACAGGCGGCCCGATGAAAAACTGTTTTTT.

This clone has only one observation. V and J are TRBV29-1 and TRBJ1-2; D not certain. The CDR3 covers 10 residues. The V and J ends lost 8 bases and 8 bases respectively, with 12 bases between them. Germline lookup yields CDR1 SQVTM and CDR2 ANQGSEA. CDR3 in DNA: TGCAGCATCTACAGTGGCGGCTACACCTTC. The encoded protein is CSIYSGGYTF.

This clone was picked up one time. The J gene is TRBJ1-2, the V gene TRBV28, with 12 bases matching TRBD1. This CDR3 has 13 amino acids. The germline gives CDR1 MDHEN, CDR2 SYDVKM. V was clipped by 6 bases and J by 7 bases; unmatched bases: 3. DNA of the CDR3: TGTGCCAGCAGGAGGGACAGGGGGCTTGGCTACACCTTC. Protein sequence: CASRRDRGLGYTF.

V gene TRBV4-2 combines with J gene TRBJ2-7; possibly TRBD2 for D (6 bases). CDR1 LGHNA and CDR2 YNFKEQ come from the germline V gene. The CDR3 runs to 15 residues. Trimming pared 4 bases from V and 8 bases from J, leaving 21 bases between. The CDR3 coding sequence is TGTGCCAGCAGCCCGCCGGCGACTAGGGTCCACCAGCAGTACTTC. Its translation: CASSPPATRVHQQYF.

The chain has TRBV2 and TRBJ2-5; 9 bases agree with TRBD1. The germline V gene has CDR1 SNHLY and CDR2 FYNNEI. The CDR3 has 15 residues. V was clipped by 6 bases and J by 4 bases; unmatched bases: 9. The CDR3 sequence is CASRATGGEGETQYF. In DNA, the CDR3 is TGTGCCAGCAGGGCGACAGGGGGAGAAGGAGAGACCCAGTACTTC.

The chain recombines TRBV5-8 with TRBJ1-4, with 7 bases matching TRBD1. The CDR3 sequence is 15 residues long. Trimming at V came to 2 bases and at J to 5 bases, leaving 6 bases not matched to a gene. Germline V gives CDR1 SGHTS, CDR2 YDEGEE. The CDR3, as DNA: TGTGCCAGCAGCTTCCGAGGGACAGTCAATGAAAAACTGTTTTTT. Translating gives CASSFRGTVNEKLFF.

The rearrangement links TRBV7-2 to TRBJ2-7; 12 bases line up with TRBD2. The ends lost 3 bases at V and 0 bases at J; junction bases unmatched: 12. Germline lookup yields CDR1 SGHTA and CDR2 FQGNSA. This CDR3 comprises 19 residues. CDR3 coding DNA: TGTGCCAGCAGCTTCGGGGCTAGCGGGAGGGGCGGGTACTCCTACGAGCAGTACTTC. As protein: CASSFGASGRGGYSYEQYF.

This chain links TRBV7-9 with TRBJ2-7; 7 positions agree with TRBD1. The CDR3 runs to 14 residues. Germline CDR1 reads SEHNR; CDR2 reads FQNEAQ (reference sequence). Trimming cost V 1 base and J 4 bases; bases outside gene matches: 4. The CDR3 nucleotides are TGTGCCAGCAGCTTAGGAGGCAGGGGGTACGAGCAGTACTTC. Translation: CASSLGGRGYEQYF.